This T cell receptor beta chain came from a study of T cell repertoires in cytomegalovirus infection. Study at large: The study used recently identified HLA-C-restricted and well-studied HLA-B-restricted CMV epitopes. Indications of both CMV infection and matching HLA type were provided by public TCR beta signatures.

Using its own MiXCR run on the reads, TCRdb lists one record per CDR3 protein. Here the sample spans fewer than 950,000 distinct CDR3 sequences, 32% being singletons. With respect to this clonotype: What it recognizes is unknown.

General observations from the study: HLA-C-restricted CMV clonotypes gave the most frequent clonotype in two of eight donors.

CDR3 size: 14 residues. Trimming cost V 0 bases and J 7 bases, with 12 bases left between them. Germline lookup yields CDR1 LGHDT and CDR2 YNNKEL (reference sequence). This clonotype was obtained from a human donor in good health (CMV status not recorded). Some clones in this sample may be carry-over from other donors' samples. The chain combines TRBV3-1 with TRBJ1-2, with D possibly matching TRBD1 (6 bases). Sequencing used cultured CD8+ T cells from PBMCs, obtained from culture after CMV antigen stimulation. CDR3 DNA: TGTGCCAGCAGCCAAGAGGGGGCAAGTTTTGGCTACACCTTC. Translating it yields CASSQEGASFGYTF.